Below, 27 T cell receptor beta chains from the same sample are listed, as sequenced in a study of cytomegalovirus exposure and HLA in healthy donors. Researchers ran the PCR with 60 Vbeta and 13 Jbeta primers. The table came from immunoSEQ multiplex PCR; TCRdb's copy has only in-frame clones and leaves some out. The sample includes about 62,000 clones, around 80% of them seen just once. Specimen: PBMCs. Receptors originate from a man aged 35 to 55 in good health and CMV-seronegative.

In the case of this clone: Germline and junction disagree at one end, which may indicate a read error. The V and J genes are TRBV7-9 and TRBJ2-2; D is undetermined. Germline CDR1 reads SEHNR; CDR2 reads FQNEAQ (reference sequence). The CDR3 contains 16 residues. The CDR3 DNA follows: TGTTCCAGCAGCCTCTCGGGTAACCCGAACACCGGGGAGCTGTTTTTT. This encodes CSSSLSGNPNTGELFF. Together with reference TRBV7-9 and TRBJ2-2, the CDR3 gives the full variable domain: DTGVSQNPRHKITKRGQNVTFRCDPISEHNRLYWYRQTLGQGPEFLTYFQNEAQLEKSRLLSDRFSAERPKGSFSTLEIQRTEQGDSAMYLCSSSLSGNPNTGELFFGEGSRLTVL.

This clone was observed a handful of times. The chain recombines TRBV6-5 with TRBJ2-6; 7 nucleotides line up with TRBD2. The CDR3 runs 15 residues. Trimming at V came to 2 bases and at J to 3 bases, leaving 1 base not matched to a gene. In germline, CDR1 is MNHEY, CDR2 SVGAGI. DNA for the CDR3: TGTGCCAGCAGTTACGGGAGGGTTGGGGCCAACGTCCTGACTTTC. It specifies CASSYGRVGANVLTF.

The DNA of the CDR3 is TGTGCCAGTAGTAAGGGAGACAGGGCCACCAAAAACATTCAGTACTTC. Encoded protein: CASSKGDRATKNIQYF. V is TRBV19 and J is TRBJ2-4; TRBD1 matches 7 bases. J lost 2 bases, V lost 4 bases, and 8 bases had no gene match. CDR3 length equals 16 residues. Looked up from germline, CDR1 is LNHDA and CDR2 is SQIVND (reference sequence).

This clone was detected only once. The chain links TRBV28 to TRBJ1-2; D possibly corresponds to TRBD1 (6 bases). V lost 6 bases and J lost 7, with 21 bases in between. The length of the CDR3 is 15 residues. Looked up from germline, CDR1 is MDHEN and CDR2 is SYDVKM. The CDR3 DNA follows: TGTGCCAGCAGCTGGGGGCAGGGTCAAAGGGGTGGCTACACCTTC. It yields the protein CASSWGQGQRGGYTF.

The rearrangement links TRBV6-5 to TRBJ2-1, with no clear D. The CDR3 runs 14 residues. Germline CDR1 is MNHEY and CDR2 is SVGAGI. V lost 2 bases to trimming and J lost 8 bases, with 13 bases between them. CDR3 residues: CASSYLTPADEQFF. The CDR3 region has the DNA TGTGCCAGCAGTTACCTAACACCGGCGGATGAGCAGTTCTTC.

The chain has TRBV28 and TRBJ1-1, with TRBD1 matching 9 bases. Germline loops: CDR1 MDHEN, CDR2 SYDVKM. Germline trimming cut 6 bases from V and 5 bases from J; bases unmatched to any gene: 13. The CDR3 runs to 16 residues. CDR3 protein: CASSPLGTGRLTEAFF. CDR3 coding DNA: TGTGCCAGCAGCCCTTTAGGGACAGGGCGTCTTACTGAAGCTTTCTTT.

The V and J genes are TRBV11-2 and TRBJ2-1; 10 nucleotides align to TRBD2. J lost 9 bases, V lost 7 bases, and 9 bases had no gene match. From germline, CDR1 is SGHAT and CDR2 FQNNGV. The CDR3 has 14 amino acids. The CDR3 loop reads CASTFLAGAGEQFF. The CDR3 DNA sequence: TGTGCCAGCACCTTCCTAGCGGGGGCGGGTGAGCAGTTCTTC.

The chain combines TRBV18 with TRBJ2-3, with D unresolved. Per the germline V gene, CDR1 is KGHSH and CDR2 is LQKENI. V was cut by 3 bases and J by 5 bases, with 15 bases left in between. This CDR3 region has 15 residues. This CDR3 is CASSPGSPTGDTQYF. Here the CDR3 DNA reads TGTGCCAGCTCACCGGGCAGCCCAACCGGAGATACGCAGTATTTT.

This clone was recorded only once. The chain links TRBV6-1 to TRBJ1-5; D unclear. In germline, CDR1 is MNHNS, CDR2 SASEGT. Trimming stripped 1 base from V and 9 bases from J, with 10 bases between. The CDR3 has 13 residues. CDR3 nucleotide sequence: TGTGCCAGCAGTGAAGAGCGGGTCCTGCCCCAGCATTTT. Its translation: CASSEERVLPQHF.

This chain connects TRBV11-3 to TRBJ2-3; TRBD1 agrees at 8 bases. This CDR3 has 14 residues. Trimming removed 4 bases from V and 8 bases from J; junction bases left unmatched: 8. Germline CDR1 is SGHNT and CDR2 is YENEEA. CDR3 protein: CASSSSGQGFTQYF. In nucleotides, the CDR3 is TGTGCCAGCAGCTCCTCTGGACAGGGCTTTACGCAGTATTTT.

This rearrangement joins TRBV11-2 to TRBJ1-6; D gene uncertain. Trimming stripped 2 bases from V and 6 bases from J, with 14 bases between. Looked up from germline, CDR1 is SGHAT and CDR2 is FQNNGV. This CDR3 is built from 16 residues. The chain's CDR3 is CASSLSLTGSNSPLHF. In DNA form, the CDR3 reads TGTGCCAGCAGCTTATCGCTGACCGGGTCTAATTCACCCCTCCACTTT. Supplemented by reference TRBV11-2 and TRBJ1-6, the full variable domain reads EAGVAQSPRYKIIEKRQSVAFWCNPISGHATLYWYQQILGQGPKLLIQFQNNGVVDDSQLPKDRFSAERLKGVDSTLKIQPAKLEDSAVYLCASSLSLTGSNSPLHFGNGTRLTVT.

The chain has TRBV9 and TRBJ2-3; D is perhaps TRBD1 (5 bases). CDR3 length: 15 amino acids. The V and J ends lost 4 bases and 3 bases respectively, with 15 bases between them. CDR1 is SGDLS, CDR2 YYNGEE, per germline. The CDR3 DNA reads TGTGCCAGCAGCCTCCAGGGCCGAGCAACAGATACGCAGTATTTT. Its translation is CASSLQGRATDTQYF.

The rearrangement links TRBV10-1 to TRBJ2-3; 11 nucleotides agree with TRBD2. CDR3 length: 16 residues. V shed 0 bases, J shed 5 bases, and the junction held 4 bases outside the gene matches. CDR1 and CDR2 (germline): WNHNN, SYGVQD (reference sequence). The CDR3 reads CASSESVAGGIDTQYF. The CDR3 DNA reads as TGCGCCAGCAGTGAGTCGGTAGCGGGGGGGATAGATACGCAGTATTTT.

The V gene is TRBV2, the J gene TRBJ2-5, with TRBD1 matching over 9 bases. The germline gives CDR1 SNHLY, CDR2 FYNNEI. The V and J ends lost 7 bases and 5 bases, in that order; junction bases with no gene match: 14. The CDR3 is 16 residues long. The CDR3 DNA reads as TGTGCCAGCATGTTAGGACCGACAGGGGGGCAGGAGACCCAGTACTTC. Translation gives CASMLGPTGGQETQYF.

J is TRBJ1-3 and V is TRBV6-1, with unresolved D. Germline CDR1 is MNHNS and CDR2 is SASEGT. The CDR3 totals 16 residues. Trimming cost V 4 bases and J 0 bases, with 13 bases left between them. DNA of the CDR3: TGTGCCAGCAGTGGAACAGCGAGGGACTCTGGAAACACCATATATTTT. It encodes CASSGTARDSGNTIYF.

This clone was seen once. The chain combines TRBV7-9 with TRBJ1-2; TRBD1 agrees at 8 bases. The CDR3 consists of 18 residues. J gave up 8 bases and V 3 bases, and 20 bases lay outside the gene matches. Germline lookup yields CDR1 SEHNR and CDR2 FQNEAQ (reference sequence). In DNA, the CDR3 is TGTGCCAGCAGCTTTCCCTCAAGACCACGGACAGGGTCTATCGGCTACACCTTC. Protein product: CASSFPSRPRTGSIGYTF.

The CDR3 region has the DNA TGCGCCAGCAGCCCTGGATTAGCGGGCAGCTCCTACAATGAGCAGTTCTTC. This encodes CASSPGLAGSSYNEQFF. The chain uses TRBV5-1 and TRBJ2-1; 7 bases align to TRBD2. The length of the CDR3 is 17 residues. The V gene's germline CDR1 is SGHRS and CDR2 YFSETQ. V shed 4 bases, J shed 0 bases, and the junction held 10 bases outside the gene matches.

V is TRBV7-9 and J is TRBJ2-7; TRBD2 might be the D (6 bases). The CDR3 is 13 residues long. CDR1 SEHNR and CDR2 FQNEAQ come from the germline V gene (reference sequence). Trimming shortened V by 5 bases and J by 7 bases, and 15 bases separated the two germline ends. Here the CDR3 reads CASSEGLPLEQYF. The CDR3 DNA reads TGTGCCAGCAGCGAAGGACTACCTTTGGAGCAGTACTTC.

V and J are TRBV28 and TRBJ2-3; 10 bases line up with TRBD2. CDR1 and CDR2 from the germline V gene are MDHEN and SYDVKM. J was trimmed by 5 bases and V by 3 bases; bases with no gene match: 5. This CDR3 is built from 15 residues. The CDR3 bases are TGTGCCAGCAGTTTTACTAGCGGGGTCCGAGATACGCAGTATTTT. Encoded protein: CASSFTSGVRDTQYF. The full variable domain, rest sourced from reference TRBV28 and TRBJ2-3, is DVKVTQSSRYLVKRTGEKVFLECVQDMDHENMFWYRQDPGLGLRLIYFSYDVKMKEKGDIPEGYSVSREKKERFSLILESASTNQTSMYLCASSFTSGVRDTQYFGPGTRLTVL.

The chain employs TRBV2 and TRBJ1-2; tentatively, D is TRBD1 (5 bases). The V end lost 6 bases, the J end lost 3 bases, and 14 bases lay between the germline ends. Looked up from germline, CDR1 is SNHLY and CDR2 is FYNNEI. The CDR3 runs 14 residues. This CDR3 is CASRPETDYYGYTF. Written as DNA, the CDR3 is TGTGCCAGCAGACCCGAGACAGATTACTATGGCTACACCTTC.

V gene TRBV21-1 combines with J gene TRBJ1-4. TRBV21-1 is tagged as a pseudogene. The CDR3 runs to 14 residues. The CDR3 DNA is TGTGCCAGCTCCTCATGGTCGGGGGAGGGGAAACTGTTTTTT. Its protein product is CASSSWSGEGKLFF.

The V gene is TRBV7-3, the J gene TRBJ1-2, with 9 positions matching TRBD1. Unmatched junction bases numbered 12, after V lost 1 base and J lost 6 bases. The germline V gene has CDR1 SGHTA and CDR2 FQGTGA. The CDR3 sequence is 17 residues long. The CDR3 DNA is TGTGCCAGCAGCTTAAAAGGGGACAGGGTTAACGTAAATGGCTACACCTTC. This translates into CASSLKGDRVNVNGYTF.

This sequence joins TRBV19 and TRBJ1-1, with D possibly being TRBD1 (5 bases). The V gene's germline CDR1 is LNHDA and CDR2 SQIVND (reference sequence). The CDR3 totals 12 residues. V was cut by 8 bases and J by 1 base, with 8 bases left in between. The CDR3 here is CASGQGNTEAFF. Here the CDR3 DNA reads TGTGCCAGTGGTCAGGGGAACACTGAAGCTTTCTTT.

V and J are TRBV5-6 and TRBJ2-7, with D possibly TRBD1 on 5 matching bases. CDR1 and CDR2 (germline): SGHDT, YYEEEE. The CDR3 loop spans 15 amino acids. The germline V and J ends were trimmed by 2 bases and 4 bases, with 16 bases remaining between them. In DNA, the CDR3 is TGTGCCAGCAGCTTCCAAACAGGTGGCCCTTACGAGCAGTACTTC. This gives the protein CASSFQTGGPYEQYF.

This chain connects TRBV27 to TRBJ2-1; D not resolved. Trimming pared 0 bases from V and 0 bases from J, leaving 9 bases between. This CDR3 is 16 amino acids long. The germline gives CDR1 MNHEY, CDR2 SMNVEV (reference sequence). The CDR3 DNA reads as TGTGCCAGCAGTTTATCCACAGTGCACTCCTACAATGAGCAGTTCTTC. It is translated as CASSLSTVHSYNEQFF.

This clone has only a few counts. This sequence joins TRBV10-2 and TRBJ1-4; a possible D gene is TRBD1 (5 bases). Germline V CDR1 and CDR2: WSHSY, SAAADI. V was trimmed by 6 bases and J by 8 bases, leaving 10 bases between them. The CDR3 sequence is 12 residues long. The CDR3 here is CASRQGGEKLFF. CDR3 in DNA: TGCGCCAGCAGGCAGGGTGGCGAAAAACTGTTTTTT.

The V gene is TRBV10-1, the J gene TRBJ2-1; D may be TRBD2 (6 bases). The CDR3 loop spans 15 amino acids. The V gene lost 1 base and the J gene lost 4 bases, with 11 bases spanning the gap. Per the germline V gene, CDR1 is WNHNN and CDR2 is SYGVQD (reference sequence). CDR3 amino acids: CASSELRGTYNEQFF. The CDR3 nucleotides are TGCGCCAGCAGTGAGTTACGGGGGACTTACAATGAGCAGTTCTTC.